This TCR beta chain came from a study of T cell changes during pregnancy in multiple sclerosis. TCRdb's copy holds only in-frame clones and misses some; the assay was immunoSEQ multiplex PCR. In the table there are 75,000 to 80,000 clones, 85% to 95% of which are singletons. Here the sequenced sample was peripheral blood, taken in the second trimester of pregnancy. This receptor was identified in a female donor in good health, enrolled as a control in a pregnancy study.

CDR3 bases: TGTGCCAGCACCCTGACAGGGGGATACAATCAGCCCCAGCATTTT. It codes for CASTLTGGYNQPQHF. The chain has TRBV2 and TRBJ1-5, with 9 nucleotides matching TRBD1. The CDR3 sequence is 15 residues long. CDR1 is SNHLY, CDR2 FYNNEI, per germline. Trimming cost V 7 bases and J 3 bases; bases outside gene matches: 7.